A single sample gave rise to the 26 T cell receptor beta chains below, sequenced in a study of T cell repertoires in cytomegalovirus infection. TCRdb reprocessed the reads via MiXCR and lists one record per CDR3 protein. The sample has about 160,000 distinct CDR3 sequences, roughly a fifth seen once; the top ten hold 20% to 30%. For these receptors, no antigen is known. This sample comprised CD8+ T cells from cultured PBMCs, obtained from culture after CMV antigen stimulation. All receptors derive from a human donor in good health (CMV status not recorded). Some clones in this sample may be carry-over from other donors' samples.

The chain links TRBV4-1 to TRBJ1-1, with TRBD1 identical over 7 bases. V trimming: 0 bases; J trimming: 0 bases; junction bases outside the gene matches: 10. Germline assignment: CDR1 MGHRA and CDR2 YSYEKL. This CDR3 has 18 amino acids. The CDR3 protein is CASSQDTGALLMNTEAFF. CDR3 in DNA: TGCGCCAGCAGCCAAGACACAGGGGCCCTATTGATGAACACTGAAGCTTTCTTT.

The V gene is TRBV12-3 or TRBV12-4, the J gene TRBJ1-4, with D possibly TRBD1 on 5 matching bases. There are 17 residues in the CDR3. V lost 8 bases, J lost 2 bases, and 21 bases lay in between. For the CDR3, the DNA is TGTGCCAGCTCAACGTCGGACACTGGGTGGACTAATGAAAAACTGTTTTTT. Translating it yields CASSTSDTGWTNEKLFF.

The V and J genes are TRBV9 and TRBJ2-2; D ambiguous. The ends were cut back, 3 bases at V and 1 base at J, with 16 bases in the middle. The CDR3 sequence is 17 residues long. Germline-derived CDR1 and CDR2 are SGDLS and YYNGEE. Here the CDR3 reads CASSEDPFMGNTGELFF. The CDR3 nucleotides are TGTGCCAGCAGCGAGGACCCCTTTATGGGGAACACCGGGGAGCTGTTTTTT.

The V and J genes are TRBV6-1 and TRBJ1-4, with D unclear. The germline V gene has CDR1 MNHNS and CDR2 SASEGT. Trimming cost V 6 bases and J 7 bases, with 18 bases left between them. The CDR3 consists of 15 residues. CDR3 protein: CASSHSAELIEKLFF. The CDR3 DNA sequence: TGTGCCAGCAGCCACAGTGCTGAGCTCATTGAAAAACTGTTTTTT.

The chain uses TRBV7-2 and TRBJ1-4; 7 nucleotides align to TRBD1. Germline CDR1 is SGHTA and CDR2 is FQGNSA. CDR3 length: 15 amino acids. V lost 5 bases to trimming and J lost 12 bases; unmatched junction nucleotides: 15. The CDR3 here is CASSLNIGGNQELFF. In DNA, the CDR3 is TGTGCCAGCAGCCTGAACATAGGGGGCAACCAGGAACTGTTTTTT. The full variable domain, with the rest looked up from reference TRBV7-2 and TRBJ1-4, is GAGVSQSPSNKVTEKGKDVELRCDPISGHTALYWYRQSLGQGLEFLIYFQGNSAPDKSGLPSDRFSAERTGGSVSTLTIQRTQQEDSAVYLCASSLNIGGNQELFFGSGTQLSVL.

Concerning this clonotype itself: This could be a read error, since a much larger clone is one nucleotide away. J is TRBJ1-5 and V is TRBV4-3; 9 positions match TRBD1. Germline CDR1 LGHNA, CDR2 YSLEER. The CDR3 is made up of 16 amino acids. The CDR3 loop reads CASSQYHGTGNQPRHF. The CDR3 bases are TGCGCCAGCAGCCAATACCACGGGACAGGGAATCAGCCCCGGCATTTT.

This clonotype came up many times. The chain is built from TRBV11-3 and TRBJ2-5, with unresolved D. This CDR3 region has 13 residues. Trimming left V 5 bases short and J 4 bases short, with 11 bases between. CDR1 and CDR2 from the germline V gene are SGHNT and YENEEA. Here the CDR3 reads CASSLFMGETQYF. In DNA form, the CDR3 reads TGTGCCAGCAGCCTTTTTATGGGAGAGACCCAGTACTTC.

This chain uses TRBV7-9 with TRBJ1-6; 7 bases map to TRBD1. V lost 1 base to trimming and J lost 10 bases; unmatched junction nucleotides: 7. The germline V gene encodes CDR1 SEHNR and CDR2 FQNEAQ (reference sequence). The CDR3 contains 15 residues. The CDR3 is CASSLEGTVESPLHF. The CDR3 DNA follows: TGTGCCAGCAGCTTAGAGGGGACAGTGGAATCACCCCTCCACTTT. The whole variable domain, filled in from reference TRBV7-9 and TRBJ1-6, reads DTGVSQNPRHKITKRGQNVTFRCDPISEHNRLYWYRQTLGQGPEFLTYFQNEAQLEKSRLLSDRFSAERPKGSFSTLEIQRTEQGDSAMYLCASSLEGTVESPLHFGNGTRLTVT.

CDR3 sequence: CASNPLAQGQGYGYTF. CDR3 in DNA: TGTGCCAGCAACCCTCTGGCCCAGGGGCAGGGGTATGGCTACACCTTC. The chain employs TRBV28 and TRBJ1-2; possible D gene TRBD1, 6 bases. Between the trimmed V and J ends, which lost 7 bases and 5 bases, there was a span of 23 bases. The germline CDR1 and CDR2 sequences are MDHEN and SYDVKM. This CDR3 has 16 residues.

This sequence joins TRBV9 and TRBJ2-1, with D possibly being TRBD2 (5 bases). This CDR3 comprises 16 residues. Per the germline V gene, CDR1 is SGDLS and CDR2 is YYNGEE. Trimming took 3 bases from V and 3 from J, leaving 16 bases between them. Written as DNA, the CDR3 is TGTGCCAGCAGCGCCCCCAAGAACGGGGACTACAATGAGCAGTTCTTC. Translating it yields CASSAPKNGDYNEQFF.

The rearrangement links TRBV7-2 to TRBJ1-1; a weak D match, TRBD1 (5 bases). CDR3 length: 14 amino acids. V was cut by 2 bases and J by 5 bases, with 12 bases left in between. Germline CDR1 is SGHTA and CDR2 is FQGNSA. The CDR3 sequence is CASSLISGRTEAFF. The CDR3 DNA is TGTGCCAGCAGCTTAATTTCAGGGCGGACTGAAGCTTTCTTT.

V gene TRBV7-6 combines with J gene TRBJ2-7, with D unresolved. V dropped 1 base and J dropped 2 bases, with 12 bases sitting between them. CDR1 is SGHVS and CDR2 is FNYEAQ in the germline V gene. The CDR3 has 15 amino acids. CDR3 protein: CASSLEVGTAYEQYF. DNA of the CDR3: TGTGCCAGCAGCTTAGAGGTTGGCACAGCCTACGAGCAGTACTTC.

The table lists this clonotype with a few counts. This chain connects TRBV10-3 to TRBJ2-5; D not certain. Germline CDR1 reads ENHRY; CDR2 reads SYGVKD. The V end lost 0 bases, the J end lost 5 bases, and 4 bases lay between the germline ends. The CDR3 loop spans 12 amino acids. CDR3 residues: CAISESTETQYF. CDR3 coding DNA: TGTGCCATCAGTGAGTCGACGGAGACCCAGTACTTC.

This clonotype has only a few counts. V and J are TRBV24-1 and TRBJ2-4, with TRBD1 identical over 9 bases. Germline loops: CDR1 KGHDR, CDR2 SFDVKD. The CDR3 contains 14 residues. V shed 4 bases and J 5 bases; nucleotides not matched to a gene: 2. CDR3 amino acids: CATSDRDRENIQYF. CDR3 nucleotides: TGTGCCACCAGTGACCGGGACAGGGAAAACATTCAGTACTTC.

This clonotype was seen more than once but under ten times. The rearrangement joins TRBV9 to TRBJ2-1; D ambiguous. Trimming took off 4 bases at V and 7 bases at J, with 6 bases between the two ends. The germline CDR1 and CDR2 sequences are SGDLS and YYNGEE. This CDR3 has 11 residues. In nucleotides, the CDR3 is TGTGCCAGCAGCCGACTTAATGAGCAGTTCTTC. Translated: CASSRLNEQFF.

CDR3 coding DNA: TGTGCCAGCAGGACAGGGCTGTACACTGAAGCTTTCTTT. Encoded protein: CASRTGLYTEAFF. This chain joins TRBV6-1 and TRBJ1-1; 7 bases are shared with TRBD1. The length of the CDR3 is 13 residues. The ends lost 6 bases at V and 3 bases at J; junction bases unmatched: 4. Per the germline V gene, CDR1 is MNHNS and CDR2 is SASEGT.

This clonotype was found a few times. The chain couples TRBV7-2 to TRBJ1-5; D is ambiguous. CDR1 is SGHTA and CDR2 is FQGNSA in the germline V gene. The V end was cut by 6 bases, the J end by 1 base, with 10 bases between. The CDR3 spans 14 residues. CDR3 protein: CASSRGRSNQPQHF. The CDR3 coding sequence is TGTGCCAGCAGTCGCGGACGGAGCAATCAGCCCCAGCATTTT. Full variable domain (rest looked up from reference TRBV7-2 and TRBJ1-5): GAGVSQSPSNKVTEKGKDVELRCDPISGHTALYWYRQSLGQGLEFLIYFQGNSAPDKSGLPSDRFSAERTGGSVSTLTIQRTQQEDSAVYLCASSRGRSNQPQHFGDGTRLSIL.

The chain employs TRBV7-2 and TRBJ1-5, with 7 bases that match TRBD1. V shed 0 bases, J shed 0 bases, and the junction held 11 bases outside the gene matches. Germline values: CDR1 SGHTA, CDR2 FQGNSA. The CDR3 runs to 19 residues. CDR3 in amino acids: CASSLASSGTVYSNQPQHF. The CDR3 DNA sequence: TGTGCCAGCAGCTTAGCCAGCTCCGGGACAGTATATAGCAATCAGCCCCAGCATTTT. Drawing the rest from reference TRBV7-2 and TRBJ1-5, the complete variable domain is GAGVSQSPSNKVTEKGKDVELRCDPISGHTALYWYRQSLGQGLEFLIYFQGNSAPDKSGLPSDRFSAERTGGSVSTLTIQRTQQEDSAVYLCASSLASSGTVYSNQPQHFGDGTRLSIL.

This rearrangement joins TRBV7-6 to TRBJ1-6, with D perhaps matching TRBD1 (6 bases). Germline lookup yields CDR1 SGHVS and CDR2 FNYEAQ. This CDR3 has 14 amino acids. The germline V and J ends were trimmed by 6 bases and 16 bases, with 22 bases remaining between them. The CDR3 DNA follows: TGTGCCAGCAGTCATAAGGCGGACAGTTGGATGCTCCACTTT. Amino acid sequence: CASSHKADSWMLHF.

This clonotype was recorded a few times. The V and J genes are TRBV7-2 and TRBJ1-2; maybe TRBD1 (5 bases). The germline gives CDR1 SGHTA, CDR2 FQGNSA. The CDR3 extends over 16 amino acids. V was pared by 4 bases and J by 4 bases, with 19 bases between. CDR3 sequence reads: CASSSRRDLGGYGYTF. The DNA of the CDR3 is TGTGCCAGCAGCTCTCGACGGGACCTAGGCGGCTATGGCTACACCTTC. Full variable domain (remainder filled in from reference TRBV7-2 and TRBJ1-2): GAGVSQSPSNKVTEKGKDVELRCDPISGHTALYWYRQSLGQGLEFLIYFQGNSAPDKSGLPSDRFSAERTGGSVSTLTIQRTQQEDSAVYLCASSSRRDLGGYGYTFGSGTRLTVV.

The chain joins TRBV12-3 or TRBV12-4 to TRBJ1-2, with TRBD1 matching 9 bases. CDR3 length: 15 amino acids. The V and J ends lost 3 bases and 2 bases, in that order; junction bases with no gene match: 4. CDR3 DNA: TGTGCCAGCAGTTTTGGGACAGGGTGGAACTATGGCTACACCTTC. This gives the protein CASSFGTGWNYGYTF.

The rearrangement links TRBV4-1 to TRBJ2-1, with 7 bases lining up with TRBD1. Germline-derived CDR1 and CDR2 are MGHRA and YSYEKL. V trimming: 1 base; J trimming: 7 bases; junction bases outside the gene matches: 7. This CDR3 is built from 15 residues. CDR3 residues: CASSQGVGGGNEQFF. CDR3 nucleotide sequence: TGCGCCAGCAGCCAAGGCGTAGGGGGCGGGAATGAGCAGTTCTTC.

CDR3 nucleotide sequence: TGTGCCAGCAGTTTACCCGCGGCGAGCGGAGAGACCCAGTACTTC. This translates into CASSLPAASGETQYF. This sequence joins TRBV12-3 or TRBV12-4 and TRBJ2-5; maybe TRBD2 (5 bases). CDR3 length: 15 residues. Trimming removed 2 bases at V and 4 bases at J, with 14 bases between.

This clonotype was seen more than once but under ten times. This chain connects TRBV27 to TRBJ2-7; 7 bases agree with TRBD1. CDR1 and CDR2 (germline): MNHEY, SMNVEV (reference sequence). V shed 7 bases, J shed 3 bases, and the junction held 9 bases outside the gene matches. The CDR3 loop spans 14 amino acids. In nucleotides, the CDR3 is TGTGCCAGCAAGAGGGCAGGGGGAATCTACGAGCAGTACTTC. It specifies CASKRAGGIYEQYF.

V usage is TRBV7-1 and J usage is TRBJ2-7; D possibly corresponds to TRBD2 (7 bases). TRBV7-1 is placed among ORFs of uncertain function. V gave up 3 bases and J gave up 6 bases, with 15 bases separating them. The CDR3 runs 14 residues. CDR3 protein: CASSSGGQASEQYF. CDR3 bases: TGTGCCAGCAGCTCCGGGGGGCAGGCTAGCGAGCAGTACTTC.

This rearrangement joins TRBV7-2 to TRBJ1-1; D is perhaps TRBD1 (6 bases). Germline V gene data show CDR1 as SGHTA and CDR2 as FQGNSA. There are 17 residues in the CDR3. Trimming shortened V by 7 bases and J by 0 bases, and 21 bases separated the two germline ends. The CDR3 loop reads CASTLRVQGPLNTEAFF. In DNA form, the CDR3 reads TGTGCCAGCACCCTTCGGGTTCAGGGGCCCCTGAACACTGAAGCTTTCTTT.